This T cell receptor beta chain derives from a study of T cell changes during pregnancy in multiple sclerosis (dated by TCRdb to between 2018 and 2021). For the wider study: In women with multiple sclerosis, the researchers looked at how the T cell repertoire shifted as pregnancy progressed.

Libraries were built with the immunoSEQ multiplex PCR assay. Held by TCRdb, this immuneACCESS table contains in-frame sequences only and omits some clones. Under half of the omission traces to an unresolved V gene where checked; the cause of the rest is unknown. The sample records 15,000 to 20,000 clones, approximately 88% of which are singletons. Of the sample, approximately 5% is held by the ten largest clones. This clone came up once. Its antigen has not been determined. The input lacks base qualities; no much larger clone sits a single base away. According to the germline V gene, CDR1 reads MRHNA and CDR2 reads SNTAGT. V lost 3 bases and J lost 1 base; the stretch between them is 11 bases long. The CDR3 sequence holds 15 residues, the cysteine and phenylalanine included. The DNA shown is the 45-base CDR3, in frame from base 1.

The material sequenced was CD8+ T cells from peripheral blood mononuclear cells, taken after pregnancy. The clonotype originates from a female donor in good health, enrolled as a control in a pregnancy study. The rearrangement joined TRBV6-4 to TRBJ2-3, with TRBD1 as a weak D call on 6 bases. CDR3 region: CASSDPGDGTDTQYF. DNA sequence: TGTGCCAGCAGTGATCCAGGGGATGGCACAGATACGCAGTATTTT.